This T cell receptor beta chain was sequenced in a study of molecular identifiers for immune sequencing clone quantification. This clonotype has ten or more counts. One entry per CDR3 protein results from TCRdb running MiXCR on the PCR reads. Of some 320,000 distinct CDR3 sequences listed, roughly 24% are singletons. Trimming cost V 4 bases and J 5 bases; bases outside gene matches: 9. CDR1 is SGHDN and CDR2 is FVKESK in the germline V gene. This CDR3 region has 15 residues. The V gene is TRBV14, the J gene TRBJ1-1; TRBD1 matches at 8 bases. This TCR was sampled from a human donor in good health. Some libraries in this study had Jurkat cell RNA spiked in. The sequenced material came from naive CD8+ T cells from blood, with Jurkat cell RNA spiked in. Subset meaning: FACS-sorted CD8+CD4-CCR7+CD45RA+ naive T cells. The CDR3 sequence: CASSPWTGMGTEAFF. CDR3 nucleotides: TGTGCCAGCAGCCCGTGGACAGGGATGGGAACTGAAGCTTTCTTT.